The 19 T cell receptor beta chains below were found in one sample sequenced in a study of OX40 agonist ivuxolimab in advanced cancers. The library was built by means of the immunoSEQ multiplex PCR assay. TCRdb holds this immuneACCESS table with in-frame rearrangements only. Some clones are missing; in checked studies, unresolved V genes explain under half, and the rest has no known cause. The sample table holds approximately 100,000 clones, of which about 85% were seen once. 3.5% to 4.5% of the sample is in the top ten clones. The sample consisted of CD4+ or CD8+ T cells sorted from blood, taken in a trial of the OX40 agonist ivuxolimab. The source is an adult with an advanced solid tumor such as melanoma, head and neck, liver or kidney cancer.

The CDR3 here is CASSRTSPGPDTQYF. CDR3 in DNA: TGTGCCAGCAGCCGAACCTCCCCGGGCCCAGATACGCAGTATTTT. The J gene is TRBJ2-3, the V gene TRBV7-9; D not resolved. The CDR3 runs 15 residues. V was cut by 5 bases and J by 4 bases, with 16 bases left in between. Germline-derived CDR1 and CDR2 are SEHNR and FQNEAQ (reference sequence).

The table lists this clone with many counts. This chain links TRBV7-3 with TRBJ1-2, with D possibly being TRBD1 (5 bases). CDR3 size: 15 residues. V lost 0 bases to trimming and J lost 6 bases, with 14 bases between them. CDR1 and CDR2 (germline): SGHTA, FQGTGA. The CDR3 coding sequence is TGTGCCAGCAGCTTAACTGGGCAGGGTGAGGATGGCTACACCTTC. It encodes CASSLTGQGEDGYTF.

This chain joins TRBV9 and TRBJ2-6; D is uncertain. Germline V gives CDR1 SGDLS, CDR2 YYNGEE. The CDR3 loop spans 15 amino acids. Deletions cut 0 bases from V and 2 bases from J, with 6 bases between. This CDR3 reads CASSVGGAGANVLTF. CDR3 bases: TGTGCCAGCAGCGTAGGTGGGGCTGGGGCCAACGTCCTGACTTTC.

This clone was recorded a few times. V is TRBV7-9 and J is TRBJ1-5, with 10 bases aligning to TRBD1. CDR1 and CDR2 from the germline V gene are SEHNR and FQNEAQ (reference sequence). J lost 7 bases, V lost 4 bases, and 4 bases had no gene match. The CDR3 runs to 14 residues. CDR3 DNA: TGTGCCAGCAGCTCGGGACAGGGGAACCAGCCCCAGCATTTT. This encodes CASSSGQGNQPQHF.

The chain recombines TRBV27 with TRBJ2-7, with a weak D call TRBD1 (5 bases). V lost 6 bases to trimming and J lost 2 bases, with 17 bases between them. Germline V gene sequence: CDR1 MNHEY, CDR2 SMNVEV (reference sequence). This CDR3 has 15 residues. The DNA for the CDR3 is TGTGCCAGCAGCTTAACGCCAGGGCTAACCTACGAGCAGTACTTC. Translated, it gives CASSLTPGLTYEQYF.

The V call is TRBV27, the J call TRBJ2-1; 10 bases are shared with TRBD2. V lost 5 bases, J lost 6 bases, and 10 bases stayed unmatched. Germline V gene lookup returns CDR1 MNHEY and CDR2 SMNVEV (reference sequence). CDR3 size: 16 residues. The CDR3: CASSPSSGSWVNEQFF. The CDR3, as DNA: TGTGCCAGCAGTCCCTCTAGCGGGAGCTGGGTCAATGAGCAGTTCTTC.

There are many counts of this clone. The gene calls are TRBV30 and TRBJ1-2; D not resolved. There are 13 residues in the CDR3. Germline values: CDR1 GTSNPN, CDR2 SVGIG (reference sequence). Deletions cut 0 bases from V and 8 bases from J, with 13 bases between. The CDR3 is CAWSVMASGGYTF. The CDR3 coding sequence is TGTGCCTGGAGTGTTATGGCATCGGGAGGCTACACCTTC.

The V gene is TRBV25-1, the J gene TRBJ2-1; D might be TRBD1 (6 bases). Germline-derived CDR1 and CDR2 are MGHDK and SYGVNS. V lost 6 bases and J 4 bases, leaving 13 bases between the germline ends. The CDR3 totals 14 residues. CDR3 loop: CASSTGTLYNEQFF. The CDR3 DNA reads TGTGCCAGCAGCACCGGGACACTTTACAATGAGCAGTTCTTC. Full variable domain (remainder filled in from reference TRBV25-1 and TRBJ2-1): EADIYQTPRYLVIGTGKKITLECSQTMGHDKMYWYQQDPGMELHLIHYSYGVNSTEKGDLSSESTVSRIRTEHFPLTLESARPSHTSQYLCASSTGTLYNEQFFGPGTRLTVL.

The chain recombines TRBV27 with TRBJ1-2; 9 bases line up with TRBD1. V lost 8 bases and J lost 4; bases outside the gene matches: 8. The germline gives CDR1 MNHEY, CDR2 SMNVEV (reference sequence). The CDR3 covers 14 residues. The CDR3: CASSMGTGRYGYTF. DNA of the CDR3: TGTGCCAGCTCAATGGGGACAGGGCGCTATGGCTACACCTTC.

The CDR3 DNA reads TGTGCCAGTAGTATGGACCCCGGGACAAATGAAAAACTGTTTTTT. This translates into CASSMDPGTNEKLFF. The chain employs TRBV19 and TRBJ1-4, with D tentatively TRBD1 (6 bases). CDR1 and CDR2 (germline): LNHDA, SQIVND (reference sequence). The CDR3 sequence is 15 residues long. Trimming removed 3 bases from V and 5 bases from J, with 13 bases in between.

The chain recombines TRBV11-3 with TRBJ2-7; 11 bases agree with TRBD1. This CDR3 is 14 amino acids long. Germline assignment: CDR1 SGHNT and CDR2 YENEEA. V was clipped by 5 bases and J by 4 bases; unmatched bases: 4. For the CDR3, the DNA is TGTGCCAGCAGCACGGGACAGGGGGGATACGAGCAGTACTTC. This sequence encodes CASSTGQGGYEQYF. Full variable domain (rest looked up from reference TRBV11-3 and TRBJ2-7): EAGVVQSPRYKIIEKKQPVAFWCNPISGHNTLYWYLQNLGQGPELLIRYENEEAVDDSQLPKDRFSAERLKGVDSTLKIQPAELGDSAVYLCASSTGQGGYEQYFGPGTRLTVT.

Of note for this clone: The final CDR3 position lacks the conserved phenylalanine or tryptophan, pointing to a likely read error. The DNA is omitted, as the CDR3 cannot be located on it reliably, and the CDR3 follows TCRdb's listing. The chain joins TRBV6-1 to TRBJ2-7; no DNA check was done on the table's D call, TRBD2. The CDR3 is 11 residues long, counting both termini. CDR1 is MNHNS and CDR2 is SASEGT in the germline V gene. The CDR3 here is CASSFAEVRIL.

This chain connects TRBV15 to TRBJ2-3; D is ambiguous. V was shortened by 5 bases and J by 5 bases, with 5 bases between the two germline ends. Germline V gives CDR1 LNHNV, CDR2 YYDKDF (reference sequence). The CDR3 consists of 11 residues. The CDR3 is CATSFGDTQYF. The CDR3 bases are TGTGCCACCAGCTTCGGAGATACGCAGTATTTT.

The V gene is TRBV19, the J gene TRBJ2-3, with TRBD1 identical over 8 bases. Germline trimming cut 3 bases from V and 2 bases from J; bases unmatched to any gene: 4. This CDR3 is 15 amino acids long. CDR1 LNHDA and CDR2 SQIVND come from the germline V gene (reference sequence). The CDR3 here is CASSMGGQVTDTQYF. For the CDR3, the DNA is TGTGCCAGTAGTATGGGGGGACAGGTCACAGATACGCAGTATTTT.

A remark on this clone: The junction and the germline gene differ at one end; a read error may be behind it. The same CDR3 also results from other DNA sequences found in this sample. The rearrangement links TRBV27 to TRBJ2-1; D may be TRBD2 (5 bases). The CDR3 sequence is 16 residues long. The V gene's germline CDR1 is MNHEY and CDR2 SMNVEV (reference sequence). The CDR3: CASSSSDTPTRTEQFF. Here the CDR3 DNA reads TGTGCCAGCAGTTCCTCAGACACCCCCACCCGGACTGAGCAATTCTTC.

This chain connects TRBV18 to TRBJ2-7; no definite D call. The CDR3 runs 12 residues. Germline loops: CDR1 KGHSH, CDR2 LQKENI. V lost 5 bases to trimming and J lost 5 bases, with 10 bases between them. The CDR3 coding sequence is TGTGCCAGCTCATACCCTTGGGACGAGCAGTACTTC. Encoded protein: CASSYPWDEQYF.

The chain uses TRBV28 and TRBJ2-7; 7 nucleotides agree with TRBD1. CDR1 and CDR2 (germline): MDHEN, SYDVKM. The CDR3 is 15 residues long. V was clipped by 10 bases and J by 0 bases; unmatched bases: 12. This chain's CDR3 is CATQSSGTDSYEQYF. CDR3 sequence (DNA): TGTGCCACCCAGAGTTCCGGGACAGACTCCTACGAGCAGTACTTC. Using reference TRBV28 and TRBJ2-7 for the parts outside the CDR3, the full variable domain is DVKVTQSSRYLVKRTGEKVFLECVQDMDHENMFWYRQDPGLGLRLIYFSYDVKMKEKGDIPEGYSVSREKKERFSLILESASTNQTSMYLCATQSSGTDSYEQYFGPGTRLTVT.

V and J are TRBV19 and TRBJ2-5; D is perhaps TRBD1 (6 bases). V was clipped by 6 bases and J by 0 bases, with 11 bases between them. The CDR3 loop spans 14 amino acids. The germline V gene has CDR1 LNHDA and CDR2 SQIVND (reference sequence). The CDR3 DNA is TGTGCCAGTAGCACGGACAGTTACCAAGAGACCCAGTACTTC. Translation gives CASSTDSYQETQYF.

The chain combines TRBV19 with TRBJ2-5; 8 nucleotides match TRBD2. Germline assignment: CDR1 LNHDA and CDR2 SQIVND (reference sequence). After removal of 2 bases from V and 4 bases from J, the junction contained 3 bases not matched to a gene. The CDR3 contains 14 residues. The CDR3 protein is CASSIYAGGETQYF. The CDR3 DNA sequence: TGTGCCAGTAGTATATATGCGGGGGGAGAGACCCAGTACTTC. Variable domain in full (rest from reference TRBV19 and TRBJ2-5): DGGITQSPKYLFRKEGQNVTLSCEQNLNHDAMYWYRQDPGQGLRLIYYSQIVNDFQKGDIAEGYSVSREKKESFPLTVTSAQKNPTAFYLCASSIYAGGETQYFGPGTRLLVL.